Following are 30 T cell receptor beta chains from one sample sequenced in a study of blood T cells in healthy people across ages. The authors ran a second PCR of roughly 6 to 12 cycles using a sample-barcoded 5' primer and a J-beta primer mix. TCRdb re-derived calls from the 5' RACE reads in MiXCR, one entry per CDR3 protein. The sample has about 1.6 million distinct CDR3 sequences, around 35% seen once. Material for sequencing was blood. All receptors derive from a young woman in good health.

In its sample, this clonotype was seen once. This chain uses TRBV2 with TRBJ1-2, with D possibly matching TRBD1 (6 bases). This CDR3 region has 16 residues. The V gene's germline CDR1 is SNHLY and CDR2 FYNNEI. V lost 7 bases and J 8 bases, leaving 26 bases between the germline ends. DNA for the CDR3: TGTGCCAGCAACCGGATGAACAGGGTTAAGGCGGGAGGCTACACCTTC. Protein product: CASNRMNRVKAGGYTF.

Regarding this clonotype: This clone may be a read error of a much larger clone one base away. This chain links TRBV10-3 with TRBJ2-7; D unresolved. CDR1 and CDR2 (germline): ENHRY, SYGVKD. This CDR3 spans 12 amino acids. The CDR3 region is CTISDDPYEQYF. The DNA of the CDR3 is TGTACCATCAGTGATGACCCCTACGAGCAGTACTTC.

The gene calls are TRBV6-1 and TRBJ2-7; D call uncertain. In germline, CDR1 is MNHNS, CDR2 SASEGT. This CDR3 spans 14 amino acids. V lost 0 bases, J lost 0 bases, and 6 bases lay in between. The CDR3 nucleotides read TGTGCCAGCAGTGAAGCTCCAAGCTCCTACGAGCAGTACTTC. Residues: CASSEAPSSYEQYF.

This clonotype was picked up a small number of times. V gene TRBV27 combines with J gene TRBJ2-1; possibly TRBD1 or TRBD2 for D (6 bases each). Trimming pared 10 bases from V and 9 bases from J, leaving 16 bases between. Germline CDR1 MNHEY, CDR2 SMNVEV (reference sequence). This CDR3 region has 12 residues. The CDR3 loop reads CATWGAFSEQFF. The CDR3 DNA sequence: TGTGCCACCTGGGGGGCCTTTAGTGAGCAGTTCTTC.

The gene calls are TRBV20-1 and TRBJ2-7; D might be TRBD1 (5 bases). Trimming pared 3 bases from V and 7 bases from J, leaving 16 bases between. The CDR3 is 13 amino acids. Germline-derived CDR1 and CDR2 are DFQATT and SNEGSKA (reference sequence). The CDR3 protein is CSASFQGVGEQYF. CDR3 nucleotides: TGCAGTGCTAGTTTCCAGGGTGTCGGTGAGCAGTACTTC.

This clonotype was counted a few times. The chain combines TRBV20-1 with TRBJ2-1; 9 nucleotides agree with TRBD2. Germline CDR1 and CDR2: DFQATT and SNEGSKA (reference sequence). The CDR3 contains 16 residues. V shed 0 bases and J 5 bases; nucleotides not matched to a gene: 8. The CDR3 here is CSARDVYASGNNEQFF. In nucleotides, the CDR3 is TGCAGTGCTAGAGATGTATATGCTAGCGGGAACAATGAGCAGTTCTTC.

The rearrangement links TRBV6-6 to TRBJ2-2; perhaps TRBD1 as D (5 bases). With 0 bases removed from V and 4 bases from J, the gap between germline ends came to 15 bases. Germline V gene lookup returns CDR1 MNHNY and CDR2 SVGAGI (reference sequence). This CDR3 comprises 17 residues. The CDR3 DNA follows: TGTGCCAGCAGTTACTCGAATTCGGCAGGGCTCACCGGGGAGCTGTTTTTT. It translates to CASSYSNSAGLTGELFF.

The chain combines TRBV5-1 with TRBJ1-2; D is undetermined. The V and J ends lost 5 bases and 8 bases respectively, with 25 bases between them. There are 16 residues in the CDR3. CDR1 is SGHRS, CDR2 YFSETQ, per germline. The CDR3: CASRLRLSLGGEGYTF. The DNA of the CDR3 is TGCGCCAGCAGGCTTCGCCTGTCGTTGGGAGGAGAAGGCTACACCTTC.

In this sample, this clonotype turned up many times. CDR3 loop: CASSPLTKSPDTQYF. The CDR3 nucleotides are TGTGCCAGCAGCCCTTTGACAAAATCGCCAGATACGCAGTATTTT. V gene TRBV7-2 combines with J gene TRBJ2-3; D not certain. Trimming left V 5 bases short and J 4 bases short, with 16 bases between. The germline V gene has CDR1 SGHTA and CDR2 FQGNSA. This CDR3 contains 15 residues.

V usage is TRBV25-1 and J usage is TRBJ2-7; 9 nucleotides match TRBD1. Germline V lookup: CDR1 MGHDK, CDR2 SYGVNS. Losses at the gene ends were 2 bases for V and 4 bases for J; bases not matched to a gene: 9. The CDR3 is 16 residues long. CDR3 sequence reads: CASSEATGGNSYEQYF. For the CDR3, the DNA is TGTGCCAGCAGTGAAGCAACAGGGGGCAATAGTTACGAGCAGTACTTC.

This clonotype came up many times. V is TRBV12-3 or TRBV12-4 and J is TRBJ2-3; weak D call: TRBD2 (6 bases). The CDR3 spans 15 residues. Between the trimmed V and J ends, which lost 5 bases and 2 bases, there was a span of 14 bases. The CDR3 DNA reads as TGTGCCAGCAGTCTAACTAGCTTTGACACAGATACGCAGTATTTT. This encodes CASSLTSFDTDTQYF.

The chain combines TRBV2 with TRBJ2-2, with D unclear. Trimming left V 2 bases short and J 3 bases short, with 10 bases between. Germline V gene data show CDR1 as SNHLY and CDR2 as FYNNEI. The CDR3 loop spans 15 amino acids. CDR3 coding DNA: TGTGCCAGCAGTGAACCTATGGAATACACCGGGGAGCTGTTTTTT. This translates into CASSEPMEYTGELFF.

This clonotype has a count of ten or more. The rearrangement uses TRBV3-1 and TRBJ2-7; D possibly corresponds to TRBD1 (6 bases). The germline V and J ends were trimmed by 1 base and 2 bases, with 9 bases remaining between them. Germline CDR1 is LGHDT and CDR2 is YNNKEL (reference sequence). The length of the CDR3 is 14 residues. This CDR3 reads CASSQARQAYEQYF. Here the CDR3 DNA reads TGTGCCAGCAGCCAAGCCCGACAGGCCTACGAGCAGTACTTC.

This clonotype was observed a handful of times. The chain links TRBV14 to TRBJ1-1; 9 bases are a match to TRBD1. V gave up 4 bases and J gave up 5 bases; unmatched junction bases: 5. Germline CDR1 reads SGHDN; CDR2 reads FVKESK. There are 14 residues in the CDR3. In nucleotides, the CDR3 is TGTGCCAGCAGCCGACAGACAGGGGGAACTGAAGCTTTCTTT. Translating gives CASSRQTGGTEAFF.

In this sample, this clonotype turned up once. Sequence at one end of the junction differs from germline and may be a read error. The rearrangement links TRBV20-1 to TRBJ2-5; D ambiguous. The CDR3 runs to 14 residues. The germline V gene encodes CDR1 DFQATT and CDR2 SNEGSKA (reference sequence). CDR3 sequence reads: CGARKMTFQETQYF. The CDR3 DNA follows: TGCGGTGCTAGGAAAATGACATTTCAAGAGACCCAGTACTTC.

This clonotype has a handful of counts. The CDR3 sequence: CASSRRGALGYGYTF. The CDR3 DNA reads as TGTGCCAGCAGCCGCCGAGGGGCGCTGGGCTATGGCTACACCTTC. The chain links TRBV6-1 to TRBJ1-2; possible D gene TRBD1, 5 bases. The CDR3 length is 15 residues. The ends were cut back, 6 bases at V and 4 bases at J, with 18 bases in the middle. The germline V gene has CDR1 MNHNS and CDR2 SASEGT.

This clonotype was found many times. The rearrangement links TRBV7-2 to TRBJ2-1, with TRBD2 matching over 9 bases. The CDR3 extends over 15 amino acids. V trimming: 5 bases; J trimming: 5 bases; junction bases outside the gene matches: 7. Germline assignment: CDR1 SGHTA and CDR2 FQGNSA. CDR3 sequence reads: CASSLLAGENNEQFF. DNA for the CDR3: TGTGCCAGCAGCCTATTAGCGGGAGAAAACAATGAGCAGTTCTTC. Full variable domain (rest looked up from reference TRBV7-2 and TRBJ2-1): GAGVSQSPSNKVTEKGKDVELRCDPISGHTALYWYRQSLGQGLEFLIYFQGNSAPDKSGLPSDRFSAERTGGSVSTLTIQRTQQEDSAVYLCASSLLAGENNEQFFGPGTRLTVL.

The rearrangement joins TRBV7-8 to TRBJ1-4; D unresolved. V lost 2 bases and J lost 3, with 10 bases in between. The length of the CDR3 is 15 residues. Per the germline V gene, CDR1 is SGHVS and CDR2 is FQNEAQ. CDR3 sequence (DNA): TGTGCCAGCAGCTTACCCGCCGAATCTAATGAAAAACTGTTTTTT. It translates to CASSLPAESNEKLFF.

This clonotype was recorded once. The V and J genes are TRBV5-1 and TRBJ2-3; 7 bases match TRBD2. The length of the CDR3 is 15 residues. V lost 1 base and J lost 4; bases outside the gene matches: 6. The germline V gene encodes CDR1 SGHRS and CDR2 YFSETQ. The CDR3 DNA reads TGCGCCAGCAGCTTGAGGGAGGGTAGCGCAGATACGCAGTATTTT. As protein: CASSLREGSADTQYF.

The gene calls are TRBV12-3 or TRBV12-4 and TRBJ2-4, with a weak D call TRBD2 (5 bases). The V and J ends lost 3 bases and 2 bases respectively, with 11 bases between them. This CDR3 is built from 15 residues. This CDR3 reads CASSFNGVTKNIQYF. CDR3 DNA sequence: TGTGCCAGCAGTTTTAACGGGGTGACCAAAAACATTCAGTACTTC.

This clonotype has at least ten counts. The chain uses TRBV29-1 and TRBJ2-5; TRBD1 agrees at 9 bases. V was clipped by 6 bases and J by 5 bases; unmatched bases: 16. CDR3 size: 16 residues. The germline V gene encodes CDR1 SQVTM and CDR2 ANQGSEA. This chain's CDR3 is CSVYSWGTGTKETQYF. The DNA of the CDR3 is TGCAGCGTCTATTCCTGGGGGACAGGGACTAAGGAGACCCAGTACTTC.

Concerning this clonotype itself: Without the conserved terminal phenylalanine or tryptophan, this CDR3 likely stems from a read error. The chain links TRBV18 to TRBJ1-2; 11 bases line up with TRBD1. This CDR3 is built from 15 residues. Germline CDR1 is KGHSH and CDR2 is LQKENI. Unmatched junction bases numbered 3, after V lost 2 bases and J lost 4 bases. In DNA, the CDR3 is TGTGCCAGCTCACCAGGACAGGGGGCCTCCTATGGCTACACCTGC. It yields the protein CASSPGQGASYGYTC.

This clonotype has a handful of counts. The gene calls are TRBV9 and TRBJ2-7; D uncertain. Trimming stripped 5 bases from V and 1 base from J, with 10 bases between. CDR3 length: 13 residues. Looked up from germline, CDR1 is SGDLS and CDR2 is YYNGEE. CDR3 sequence (DNA): TGTGCCAGCAGTTACACTCCATCCTACGAGCAGTACTTC. It is translated as CASSYTPSYEQYF.

Here the CDR3 DNA reads TGCGCCAGCAGCGTTGGACAGGGAAACCTCGGAAACACCATATATTTT. The encoded protein is CASSVGQGNLGNTIYF. The gene calls are TRBV5-1 and TRBJ1-3; 8 nucleotides match TRBD1. There are 16 residues in the CDR3. The V and J ends lost 4 bases and 4 bases, in that order; junction bases with no gene match: 10. The V gene's germline CDR1 is SGHRS and CDR2 YFSETQ. Complete variable domain (other parts from reference TRBV5-1 and TRBJ1-3): KAGVTQTPRYLIKTRGQQVTLSCSPISGHRSVSWYQQTPGQGLQFLFEYFSETQRNKGNFPGRFSGRQFSNSRSEMNVSTLELGDSALYLCASSVGQGNLGNTIYFGEGSWLTVV.

The chain uses TRBV6-1 and TRBJ1-5; TRBD1 is a possible D gene (5 bases). Germline lookup yields CDR1 MNHNS and CDR2 SASEGT. This CDR3 is 17 amino acids long. With 0 bases removed from V and 1 base from J, the gap between germline ends came to 13 bases. The CDR3 bases are TGTGCCAGCAGTGAAGCTCGGGGGAAATTAAGCAATCAGCCCCAGCATTTT. Its translation: CASSEARGKLSNQPQHF.

The chain uses TRBV20-1 and TRBJ2-5; 13 positions agree with TRBD2. The germline V gene encodes CDR1 DFQATT and CDR2 SNEGSKA (reference sequence). CDR3 length: 16 residues. V lost 6 bases and J lost 2; bases outside the gene matches: 9. CDR3 sequence reads: CSARTSGGLWQETQYF. The CDR3 nucleotides read TGCAGTGCGCGGACTAGCGGGGGCCTGTGGCAAGAGACCCAGTACTTC.

Points on this clonotype: This may come from a read error, since a much larger clone is one base off. J is TRBJ2-7 and V is TRBV6-6, with D tentatively TRBD1 (6 bases). This CDR3 comprises 14 residues. The germline V gene encodes CDR1 MNHNY and CDR2 SVGAGI (reference sequence). V dropped 7 bases and J dropped 3 bases, with 16 bases sitting between them. The CDR3 reads CASTRPGAGYEQYF. DNA of the CDR3: TGTGCCAGCACACGGCCAGGGGCTGGCTACGAGCAGTACTTC.

This chain connects TRBV21-1 to TRBJ1-4; the table's D call, TRBD1, was not checked against the DNA. TRBV21-1 is a listed pseudogene. The CDR3 extends over 15 amino acids. CDR3 residues: CASSGPGQGDEKLFF. The CDR3 DNA reads TGTGCCAGCAGTGGACCGGGACAGGGCGATGAAAAACTGTTTTTT.

This clonotype was seen only a few times. J is TRBJ2-7 and V is TRBV12-3 or TRBV12-4, with 8 bases fitting TRBD1. J was trimmed by 5 bases and V by 6 bases; bases with no gene match: 6. The CDR3 is made up of 13 amino acids. The CDR3 loop reads CASRGQAWHEQYF. In DNA, the CDR3 is TGTGCCAGCAGGGGACAGGCCTGGCACGAGCAGTACTTC.

The chain couples TRBV4-1 to TRBJ2-7; D not certain. V gave up 3 bases and J gave up 4 bases, with 13 bases separating them. Germline V gene lookup returns CDR1 MGHRA and CDR2 YSYEKL. This CDR3 region has 14 residues. The CDR3 nucleotides read TGCGCCAGCAGCCAGAATTGGGTCGCATACGAGCAGTACTTC. This gives the protein CASSQNWVAYEQYF.